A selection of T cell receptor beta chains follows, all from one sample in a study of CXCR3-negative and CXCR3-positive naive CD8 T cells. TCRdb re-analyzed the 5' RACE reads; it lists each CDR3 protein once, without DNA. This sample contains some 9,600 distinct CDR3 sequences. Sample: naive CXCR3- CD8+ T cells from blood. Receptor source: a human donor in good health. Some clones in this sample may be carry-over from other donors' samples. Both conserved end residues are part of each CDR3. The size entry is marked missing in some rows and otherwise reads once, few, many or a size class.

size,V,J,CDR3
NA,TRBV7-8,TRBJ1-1,CASSLEGQDHTLNTEAFF
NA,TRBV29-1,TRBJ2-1,CSVRLAGGPNEQFF
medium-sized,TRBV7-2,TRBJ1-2,CASSPGNYGYTF
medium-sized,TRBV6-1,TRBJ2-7,CASSGARPEQYF
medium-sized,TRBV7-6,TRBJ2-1,CASTPERLAGNEQFF
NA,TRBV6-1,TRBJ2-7,CASRDRNTYEQYF
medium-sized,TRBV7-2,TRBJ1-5,CASSLAGTGGQPQHF
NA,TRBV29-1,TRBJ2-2,CSVERANPANTGELFF
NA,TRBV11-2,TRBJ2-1,CASSLENGNWNEQFF
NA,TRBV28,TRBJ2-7,CASSLGLAEYEQYF
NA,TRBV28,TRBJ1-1,CASRWGTDGAFF
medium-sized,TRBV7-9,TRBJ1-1,CASSRVNLKVF
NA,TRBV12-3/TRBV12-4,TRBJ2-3,CASSYGDTQYF
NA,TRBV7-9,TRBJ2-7,CASSVGTGTYEQYF
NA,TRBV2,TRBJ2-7,CASSGYGLAGTYEQYF
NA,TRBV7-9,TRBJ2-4,CASSLATGVAKNIQYF
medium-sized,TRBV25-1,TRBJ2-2,CASSPAGNTGELFF
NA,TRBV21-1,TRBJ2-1,CASSSDGQGAASSYNEQFF
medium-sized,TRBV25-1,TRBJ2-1,CASSVGTSGNDEQFF
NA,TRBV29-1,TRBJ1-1,CSAYHPGTGTTEAFF
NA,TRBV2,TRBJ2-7,CARGPGQGTYEQYF
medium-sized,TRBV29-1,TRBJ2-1,CSVETGNNEQFF
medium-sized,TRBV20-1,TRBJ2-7,CSGELAGLTGEQYF
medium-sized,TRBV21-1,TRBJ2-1,CASSIRGPKQQKRHYNEQFF
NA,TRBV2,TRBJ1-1,CASSEEGGALATEAFF
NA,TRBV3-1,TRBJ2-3,CASSFAGAGATDTQYF
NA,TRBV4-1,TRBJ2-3,CASSQDPGDTDTQYF
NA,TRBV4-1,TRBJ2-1,CASSQVTVHEQFF
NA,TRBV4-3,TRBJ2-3,CASSQDGTSGSADTQYF
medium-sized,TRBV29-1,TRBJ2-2,CSGSPGTRNTGELFF
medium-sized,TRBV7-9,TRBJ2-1,CASSWGSLEQFF
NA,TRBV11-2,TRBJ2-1,CASTKNWAESSYNEQFF
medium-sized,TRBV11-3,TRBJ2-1,CASSLVLSSGGYNEQFF
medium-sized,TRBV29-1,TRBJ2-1,CSGTGTGTHRGSYNEQFF
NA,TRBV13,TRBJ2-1,CASSFSAGGSHEQFF
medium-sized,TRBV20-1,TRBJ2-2,CSATTGTGELFF
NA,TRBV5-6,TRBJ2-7,CASSLGLAVTYEQYF
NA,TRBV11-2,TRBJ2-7,CASSPTLYEQYF
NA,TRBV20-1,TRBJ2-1,CSATTREWDYNEQFF
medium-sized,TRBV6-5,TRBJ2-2,CASSYSRKATNTGELFF
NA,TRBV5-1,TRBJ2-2,CASSLWTSGPNTGELFF
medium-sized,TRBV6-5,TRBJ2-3,CASRALLTDTQYF
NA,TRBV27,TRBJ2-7,CAIGSNYSYEQYF
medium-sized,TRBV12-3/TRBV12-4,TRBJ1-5,CASSGTVGNQPQHF
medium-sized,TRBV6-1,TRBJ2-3,CASSDSPANGGDTQYF
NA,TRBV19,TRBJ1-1,CASSMGLVRDTEAFF
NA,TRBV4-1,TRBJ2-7,CASSLSAAQYEQYF
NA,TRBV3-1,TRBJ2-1,CASSQKQYSSYNEQFF
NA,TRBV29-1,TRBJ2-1,CSVEPPGLENEQFF
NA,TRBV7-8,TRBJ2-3,CASSLSGTRTSTDTQYF
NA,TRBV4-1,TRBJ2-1,CASSQGAGIYNEQFF
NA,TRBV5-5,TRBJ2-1,CASSQQWNGQFF
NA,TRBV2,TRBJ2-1,CATLRGSGRNNEQFF
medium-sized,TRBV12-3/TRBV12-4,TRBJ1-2,CASSTGLRDSSINYGYTF
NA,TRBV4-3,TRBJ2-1,CASSPAGQSYNEQFF
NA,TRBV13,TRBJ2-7,CASSSSREGRYEQYF
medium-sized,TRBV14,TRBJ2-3,CASSQELAGAADTQYF
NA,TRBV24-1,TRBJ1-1,CATSDLPGDNTEAFF
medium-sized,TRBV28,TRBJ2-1,CASSVGTRGYNEQFF
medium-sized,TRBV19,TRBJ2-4,CASSIDSQGVKNIQYF